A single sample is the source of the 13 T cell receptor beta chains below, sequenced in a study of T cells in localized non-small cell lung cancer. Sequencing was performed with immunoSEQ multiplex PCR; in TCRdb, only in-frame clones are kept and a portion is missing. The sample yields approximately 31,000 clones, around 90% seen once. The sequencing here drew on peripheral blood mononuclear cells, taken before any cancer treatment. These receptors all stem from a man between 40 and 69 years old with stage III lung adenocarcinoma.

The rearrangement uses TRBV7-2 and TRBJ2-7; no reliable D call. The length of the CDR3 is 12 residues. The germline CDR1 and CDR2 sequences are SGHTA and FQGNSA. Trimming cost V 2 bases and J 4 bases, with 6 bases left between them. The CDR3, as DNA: TGTGCCAGCAGCTTAACATCTTACGAGCAGTACTTC. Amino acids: CASSLTSYEQYF.

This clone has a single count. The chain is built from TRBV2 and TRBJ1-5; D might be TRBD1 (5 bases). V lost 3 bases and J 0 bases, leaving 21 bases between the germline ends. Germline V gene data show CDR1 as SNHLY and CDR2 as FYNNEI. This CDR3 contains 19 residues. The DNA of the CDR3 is TGTGCCAGCAGTGATCTCAACAGGAGGGGCGGACATAGCAATCAGCCCCAGCATTTT. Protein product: CASSDLNRRGGHSNQPQHF.

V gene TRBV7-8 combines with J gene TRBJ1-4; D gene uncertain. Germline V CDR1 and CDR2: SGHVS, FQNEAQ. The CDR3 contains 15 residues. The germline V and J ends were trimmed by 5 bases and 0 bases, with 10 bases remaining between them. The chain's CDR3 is CASSTAWPTNEKLFF. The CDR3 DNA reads TGTGCCAGCAGCACGGCGTGGCCAACTAATGAAAAACTGTTTTTT. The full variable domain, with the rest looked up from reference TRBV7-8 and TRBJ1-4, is GAGVSQSPRYKVAKRGQDVALRCDPISGHVSLFWYQQALGQGPEFLTYFQNEAQLDKSGLPSDRFFAERPEGSVSTLKIQRTQQEDSAVYLCASSTAWPTNEKLFFGSGTQLSVL.

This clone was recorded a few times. This CDR3 is CASSMTGQGLYGYTF. In DNA, the CDR3 is TGTGCCAGCAGCATGACGGGACAGGGCCTTTATGGCTACACCTTC. The chain recombines TRBV6-5 with TRBJ1-2, with 9 bases fitting TRBD1. Losses at the gene ends were 6 bases for V and 5 bases for J; bases not matched to a gene: 10. Per the germline V gene, CDR1 is MNHEY and CDR2 is SVGAGI. The CDR3 covers 15 residues.

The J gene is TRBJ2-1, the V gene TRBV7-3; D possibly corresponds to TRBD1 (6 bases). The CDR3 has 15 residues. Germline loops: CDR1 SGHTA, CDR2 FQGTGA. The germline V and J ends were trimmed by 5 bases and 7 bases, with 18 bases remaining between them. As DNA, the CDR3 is TGTGCCAGCAGCCCAAGGGCAGGGGTCGAAAATGAGCAGTTCTTC. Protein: CASSPRAGVENEQFF.

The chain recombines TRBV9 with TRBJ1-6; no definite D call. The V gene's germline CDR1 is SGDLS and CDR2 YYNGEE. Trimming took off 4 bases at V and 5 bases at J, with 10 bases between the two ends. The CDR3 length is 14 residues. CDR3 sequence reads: CASSSWENNSPLHF. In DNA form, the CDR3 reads TGTGCCAGCAGCAGTTGGGAGAATAATTCACCCCTCCACTTT.

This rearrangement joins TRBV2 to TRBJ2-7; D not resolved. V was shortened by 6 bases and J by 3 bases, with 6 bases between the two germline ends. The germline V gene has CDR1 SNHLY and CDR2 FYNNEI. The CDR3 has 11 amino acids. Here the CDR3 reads CASSLFYEQYF. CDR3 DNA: TGTGCCAGCAGCTTGTTCTACGAGCAGTACTTC.

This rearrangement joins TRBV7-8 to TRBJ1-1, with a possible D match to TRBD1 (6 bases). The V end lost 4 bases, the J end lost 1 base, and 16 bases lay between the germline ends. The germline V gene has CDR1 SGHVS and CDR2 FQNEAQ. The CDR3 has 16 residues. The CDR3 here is CASSSLGGDGNTEAFF. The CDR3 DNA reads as TGTGCCAGCAGCTCGTTGGGGGGCGATGGGAACACTGAAGCTTTCTTT.

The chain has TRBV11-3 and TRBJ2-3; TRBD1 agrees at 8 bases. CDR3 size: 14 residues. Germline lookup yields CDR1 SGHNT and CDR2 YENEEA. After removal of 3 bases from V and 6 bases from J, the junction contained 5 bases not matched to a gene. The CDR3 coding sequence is TGTGCCAGCAGCTTCCAGGGGGCGCCGGATACGCAGTATTTT. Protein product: CASSFQGAPDTQYF.

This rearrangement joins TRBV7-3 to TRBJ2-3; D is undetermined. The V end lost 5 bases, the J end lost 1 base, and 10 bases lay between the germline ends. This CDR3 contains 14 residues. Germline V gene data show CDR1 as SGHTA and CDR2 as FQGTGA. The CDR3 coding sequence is TGTGCCAGCAGCGTGGACGGTGGCACAGATACGCAGTATTTT. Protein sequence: CASSVDGGTDTQYF.

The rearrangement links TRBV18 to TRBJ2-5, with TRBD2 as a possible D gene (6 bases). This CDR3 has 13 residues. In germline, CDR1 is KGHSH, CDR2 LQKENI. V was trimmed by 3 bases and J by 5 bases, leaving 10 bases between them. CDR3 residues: CASSPGGWETQYF. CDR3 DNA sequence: TGTGCCAGCTCACCGGGGGGTTGGGAGACCCAGTACTTC.

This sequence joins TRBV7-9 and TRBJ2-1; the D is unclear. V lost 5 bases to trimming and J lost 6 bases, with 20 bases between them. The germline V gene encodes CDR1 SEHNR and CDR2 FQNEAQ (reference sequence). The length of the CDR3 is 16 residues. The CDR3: CASSPATQNLINEQFF. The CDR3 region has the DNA TGTGCCAGCAGCCCGGCGACTCAAAACCTCATCAATGAGCAGTTCTTC.

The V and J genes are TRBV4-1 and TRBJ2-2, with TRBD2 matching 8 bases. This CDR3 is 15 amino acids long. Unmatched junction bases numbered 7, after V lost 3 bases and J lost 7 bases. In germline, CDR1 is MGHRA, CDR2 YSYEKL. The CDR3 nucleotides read TGCGCCAGCAGCCATCGCGGGGGGCTCATCGGGGAGCTGTTTTTT. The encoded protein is CASSHRGGLIGELFF.